What follows describes a single T cell receptor beta chain. This record comes from a study of blood T cell repertoires in COVID-19. Study context: Samples came from the United States, Italy and Spain, spanning acute and convalescent COVID-19. From T cells, B-cell-depleted T cells, or PBMCs came the material, which was cDNA or gDNA.

Original processing methods: Reference gene primer amplification yielded estimated nucleated cell counts. Sequencing used immunoSEQ multiplex PCR; TCRdb keeps in-frame clones, though not all of them. For V, J and clone size, that table is used; D and trimming come from the DNA. The sample shows 130,000 or so clones, roughly 79% of them seen only once. CDR1 is SGHDT and CDR2 is YYEEEE in the germline V gene. V dropped 0 bases and J dropped 3; count of bases not matched to a gene: 5. This CDR3 has 15 residues. Sample: peripheral blood. This clonotype was obtained from a human donor in a cohort sampled during active COVID-19. The chain recombines TRBV5-6 with TRBJ2-7; 8 bases fit TRBD1. CDR3 DNA sequence: TGTGCCAGCAGCTTGGTACAGGGGGAGAGCTACGAGCAGTACTTC. Translating gives CASSLVQGESYEQYF.